This TCR beta chain was profiled in a study of cytomegalovirus exposure and HLA in healthy donors. The CDR3 is 15 amino acids. With 3 bases clipped from V and 1 base from J, the junction kept 1 base outside the gene matches. CDR1 and CDR2 (germline): GTSNPN, SVGIG (reference sequence). Remarks on this clone: Antigen specificity is unknown.

13 Jbeta primers and 60 Vbeta primers were used for the PCR. Using immunoSEQ multiplex PCR, the repertoire was profiled, and TCRdb retains in-frame clones only, with some absent. The table lists fewer than 150,000 clones, approximately 74% of them singletons, with 11% in the top ten. General study findings and limits: Earlier analysis looked at TCR beta V segments, and most were productive about 87% or about 30% of the time.

V usage is TRBV30 and J usage is TRBJ1-4; 11 bases fit TRBD1. This sequence was found in a woman in her forties or fifties in good health and CMV-seropositive. The sequenced material came from PBMCs. The CDR3 region has the DNA TGTGCCTGGAGGGACAGGGGGCGAACTAATGAAAAACTGTTTTTT. Translating it yields CAWRDRGRTNEKLFF.